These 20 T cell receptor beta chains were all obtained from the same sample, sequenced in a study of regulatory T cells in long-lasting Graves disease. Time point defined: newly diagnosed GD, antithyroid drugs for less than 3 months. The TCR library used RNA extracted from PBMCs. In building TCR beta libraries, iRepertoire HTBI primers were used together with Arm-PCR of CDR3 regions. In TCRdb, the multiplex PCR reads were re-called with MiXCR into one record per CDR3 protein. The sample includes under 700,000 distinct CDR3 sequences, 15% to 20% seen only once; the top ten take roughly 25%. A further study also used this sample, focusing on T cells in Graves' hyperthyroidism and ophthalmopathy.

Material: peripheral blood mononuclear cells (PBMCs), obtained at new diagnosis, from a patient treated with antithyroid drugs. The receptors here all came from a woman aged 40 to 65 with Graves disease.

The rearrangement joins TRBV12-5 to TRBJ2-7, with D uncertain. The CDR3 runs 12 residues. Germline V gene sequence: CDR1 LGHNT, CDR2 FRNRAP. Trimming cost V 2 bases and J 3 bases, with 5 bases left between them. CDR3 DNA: TGTGCTAGTGGTTTGACGGGCTACGAGCAGTACTTC. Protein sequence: CASGLTGYEQYF.

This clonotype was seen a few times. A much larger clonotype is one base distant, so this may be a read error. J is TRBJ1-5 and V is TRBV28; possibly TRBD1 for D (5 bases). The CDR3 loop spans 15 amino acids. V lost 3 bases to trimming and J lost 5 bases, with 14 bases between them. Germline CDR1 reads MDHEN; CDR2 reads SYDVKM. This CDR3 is CASSFLETVYQPQHF. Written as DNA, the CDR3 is TGTGCCAGCAGTTTCTTGGAGACAGTTTATCAGCCCCAGCATTTT.

The CDR3 coding sequence is TGTGCTAGTGGTTTGGTTGGGGTAGACTATGGCTACACCTTC. Translating gives CASGLVGVDYGYTF. The chain joins TRBV12-5 to TRBJ1-2; D ambiguous. CDR1 is LGHNT, CDR2 FRNRAP, per germline. This CDR3 spans 14 amino acids. The V end lost 0 bases, the J end lost 3 bases, and 8 bases lay between the germline ends.

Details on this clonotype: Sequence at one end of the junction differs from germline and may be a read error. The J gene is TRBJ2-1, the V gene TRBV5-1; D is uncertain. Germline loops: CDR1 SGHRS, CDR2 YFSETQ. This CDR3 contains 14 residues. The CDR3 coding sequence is TGCGCCGGCAGCTTACCACACCCCGACAATGAGCAGTTCTTC. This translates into CAGSLPHPDNEQFF. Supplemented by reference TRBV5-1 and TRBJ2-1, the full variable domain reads KAGVTQTPRYLIKTRGQQVTLSCSPISGHRSVSWYQQTPGQGLQFLFEYFSETQRNKGNFPGRFSGRQFSNSRSEMNVSTLELGDSALYLCAGSLPHPDNEQFFGPGTRLTVL.

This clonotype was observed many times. The CDR3 coding sequence is TGTGCCAGCAGCTTTATGATGAACACTGAAGCTTTCTTT. Translated: CASSFMMNTEAFF. The chain joins TRBV11-3 to TRBJ1-1, with unresolved D. The germline V gene encodes CDR1 SGHNT and CDR2 YENEEA. This CDR3 spans 13 amino acids. V shed 3 bases and J shed 0 bases, with 5 bases lying between them.

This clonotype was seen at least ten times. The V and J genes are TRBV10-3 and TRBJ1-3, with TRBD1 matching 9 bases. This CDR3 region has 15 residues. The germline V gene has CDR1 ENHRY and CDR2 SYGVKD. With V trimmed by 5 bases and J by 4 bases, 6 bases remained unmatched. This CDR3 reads CAISPGDRDGNTIYF. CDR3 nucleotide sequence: TGTGCCATCAGTCCCGGGGACAGGGACGGAAACACCATATATTTT.

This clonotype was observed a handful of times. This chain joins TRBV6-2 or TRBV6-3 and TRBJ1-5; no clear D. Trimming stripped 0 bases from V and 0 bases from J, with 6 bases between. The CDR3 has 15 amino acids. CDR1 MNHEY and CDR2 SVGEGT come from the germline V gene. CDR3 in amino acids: CASSYSRNSNQPQHF. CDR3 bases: TGTGCCAGCAGTTACTCCAGGAATAGCAATCAGCCCCAGCATTTT.

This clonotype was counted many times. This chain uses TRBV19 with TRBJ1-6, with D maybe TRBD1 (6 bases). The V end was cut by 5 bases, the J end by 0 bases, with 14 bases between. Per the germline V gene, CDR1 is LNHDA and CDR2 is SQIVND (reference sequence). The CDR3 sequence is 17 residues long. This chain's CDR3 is CASSQGQTHSYNSPLHF. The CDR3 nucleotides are TGTGCCAGTAGTCAAGGACAGACACACTCCTATAATTCACCCCTCCACTTT.

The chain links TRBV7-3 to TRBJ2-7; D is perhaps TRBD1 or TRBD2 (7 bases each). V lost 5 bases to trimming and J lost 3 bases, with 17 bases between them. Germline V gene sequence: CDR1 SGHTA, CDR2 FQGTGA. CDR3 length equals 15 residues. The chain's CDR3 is CASSTQGGVGYEQYF. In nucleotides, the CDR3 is TGTGCCAGCAGCACTCAGGGGGGGGTGGGCTACGAGCAGTACTTC.

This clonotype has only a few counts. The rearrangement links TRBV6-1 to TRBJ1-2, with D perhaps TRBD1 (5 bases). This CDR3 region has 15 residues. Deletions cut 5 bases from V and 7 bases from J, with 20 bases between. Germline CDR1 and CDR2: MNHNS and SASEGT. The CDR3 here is CASSYPLPGVAGYTF. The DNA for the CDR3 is TGTGCCAGCAGTTATCCCCTCCCGGGGGTTGCTGGCTACACCTTC.

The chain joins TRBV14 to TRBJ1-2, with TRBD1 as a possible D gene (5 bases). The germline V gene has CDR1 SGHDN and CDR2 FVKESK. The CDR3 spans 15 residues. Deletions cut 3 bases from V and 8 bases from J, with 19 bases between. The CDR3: CASSQDRGAWRGYTF. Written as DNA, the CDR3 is TGTGCCAGCAGCCAGGATAGGGGCGCGTGGCGCGGCTACACCTTC.

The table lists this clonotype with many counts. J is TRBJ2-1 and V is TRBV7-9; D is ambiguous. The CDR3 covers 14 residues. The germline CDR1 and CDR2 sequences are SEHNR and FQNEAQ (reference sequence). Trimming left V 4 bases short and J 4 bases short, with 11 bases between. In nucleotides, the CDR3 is TGTGCCAGCAGCTCAACCCCTGGATACAATGAGCAGTTCTTC. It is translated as CASSSTPGYNEQFF.

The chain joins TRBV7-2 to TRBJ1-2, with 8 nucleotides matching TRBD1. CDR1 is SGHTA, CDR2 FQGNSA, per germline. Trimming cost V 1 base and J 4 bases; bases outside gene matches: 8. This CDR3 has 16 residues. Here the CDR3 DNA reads TGTGCCAGCAGCTTAGGGGGGACAGGACGTAGCTATGGCTACACCTTC. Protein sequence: CASSLGGTGRSYGYTF.

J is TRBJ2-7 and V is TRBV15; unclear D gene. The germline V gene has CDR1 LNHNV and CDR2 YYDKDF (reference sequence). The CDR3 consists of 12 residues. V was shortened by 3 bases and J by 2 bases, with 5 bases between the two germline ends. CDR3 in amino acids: CATSRETYEQYF. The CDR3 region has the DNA TGTGCCACCAGCAGGGAAACCTACGAGCAGTACTTC. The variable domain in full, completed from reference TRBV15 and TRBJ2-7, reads DAMVIQNPRYQVTQFGKPVTLSCSQTLNHNVMYWYQQKSSQAPKLLFHYYDKDFNNEADTPDNFQSRRPNTSFCFLDIRSPGLGDTAMYLCATSRETYEQYFGPGTRLTVT.

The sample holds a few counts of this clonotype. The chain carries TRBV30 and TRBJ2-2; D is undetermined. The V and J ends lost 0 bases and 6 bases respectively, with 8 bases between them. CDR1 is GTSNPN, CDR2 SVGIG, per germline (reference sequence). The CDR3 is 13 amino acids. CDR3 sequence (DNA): TGTGCCTGGAGTGTATCAAGGGCCGGGGAGCTGTTTTTT. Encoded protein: CAWSVSRAGELFF.

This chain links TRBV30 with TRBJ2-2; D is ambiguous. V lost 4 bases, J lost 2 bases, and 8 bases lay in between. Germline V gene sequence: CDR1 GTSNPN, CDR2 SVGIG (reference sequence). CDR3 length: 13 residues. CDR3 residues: CAWKLANTGELFF. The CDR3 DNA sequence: TGTGCCTGGAAATTGGCCAACACCGGGGAGCTGTTTTTT.

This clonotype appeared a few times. The CDR3 DNA reads TGCGCCAGCAGCTTAGGTAGGACTAGCGGGCCACAAGAGACCCAGTACTTC. Translated: CASSLGRTSGPQETQYF. This sequence joins TRBV5-1 and TRBJ2-5; 11 bases match TRBD2. Trimming cost V 2 bases and J 2 bases; bases outside gene matches: 8. Germline lookup yields CDR1 SGHRS and CDR2 YFSETQ. The CDR3 runs 17 residues.

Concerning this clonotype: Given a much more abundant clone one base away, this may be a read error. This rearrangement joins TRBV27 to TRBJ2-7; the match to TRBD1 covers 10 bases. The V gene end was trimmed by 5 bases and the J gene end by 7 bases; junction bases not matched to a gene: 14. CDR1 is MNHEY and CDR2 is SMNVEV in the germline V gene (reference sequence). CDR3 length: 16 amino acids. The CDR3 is CASSLDRGFEDNEQYF. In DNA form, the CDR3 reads TGTGCCAGCAGTCTGGACAGGGGGTTTGAAGACAATGAGCAGTACTTC.

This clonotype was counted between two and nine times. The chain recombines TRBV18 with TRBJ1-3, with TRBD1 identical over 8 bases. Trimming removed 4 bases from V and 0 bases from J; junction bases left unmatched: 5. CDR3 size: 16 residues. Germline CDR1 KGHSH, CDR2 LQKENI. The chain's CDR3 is CASSLVQGASGNTIYF. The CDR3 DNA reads TGTGCCAGCTCACTGGTTCAGGGGGCCTCTGGAAACACCATATATTTT.

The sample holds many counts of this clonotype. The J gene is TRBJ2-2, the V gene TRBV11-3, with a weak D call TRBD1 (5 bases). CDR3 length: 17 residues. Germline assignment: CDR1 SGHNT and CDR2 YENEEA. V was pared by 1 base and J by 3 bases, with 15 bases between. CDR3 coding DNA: TGTGCCAGCAGCTTAGTAGGCAGGGCCGGCTACACCGGGGAGCTGTTTTTT. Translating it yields CASSLVGRAGYTGELFF. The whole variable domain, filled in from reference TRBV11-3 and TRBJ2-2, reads EAGVVQSPRYKIIEKKQPVAFWCNPISGHNTLYWYLQNLGQGPELLIRYENEEAVDDSQLPKDRFSAERLKGVDSTLKIQPAELGDSAVYLCASSLVGRAGYTGELFFGEGSRLTVL.